These 8 T cell receptor beta chains share one sample of origin, sequenced in a study of blood T cell repertoires in COVID-19. Sequenced by immunoSEQ multiplex PCR; TCRdb stores in-frame clones only, minus some. Counted here are about 250,000 clones, around nine tenths occurring once; the ten biggest clones make up 1.5% to 2%. The source material was peripheral blood. The receptors were sampled from an older woman who had recovered from COVID-19.

The CDR3 loop is CASSPWTGEQYF. The CDR3 DNA reads TGTGCCAGCAGTCCGTGGACAGGCGAGCAGTACTTC. The chain uses TRBV27 and TRBJ2-7; TRBD1 aligns across 7 bases. The CDR3 spans 12 residues. Trimming removed 5 bases from V and 6 bases from J; junction bases left unmatched: 4. From germline, CDR1 is MNHEY and CDR2 SMNVEV (reference sequence).

The gene calls are TRBV29-1 and TRBJ2-3, with 8 bases matching TRBD1. Looked up from germline, CDR1 is SQVTM and CDR2 is ANQGSEA. The CDR3 has 14 residues. With V trimmed by 7 bases and J by 3 bases, 9 bases remained unmatched. Written as DNA, the CDR3 is TGCAGCGCGGGGGACAGGCCGGGTACAGATACGCAGTATTTT. Its protein product is CSAGDRPGTDTQYF.

V is TRBV9 and J is TRBJ1-1, with 7 bases aligning to TRBD1. The CDR3 is made up of 13 amino acids. V lost 4 bases to trimming and J lost 6 bases; unmatched junction nucleotides: 6. In germline, CDR1 is SGDLS, CDR2 YYNGEE. The CDR3 nucleotides read TGTGCCAGCAGCCAGACAGGGTCCCCTGAAGCTTTCTTT. It is translated as CASSQTGSPEAFF.

This clone was seen a few times. The chain carries TRBV20-1 and TRBJ2-1; perhaps TRBD2 as D (6 bases). Germline CDR1 DFQATT, CDR2 SNEGSKA (reference sequence). The CDR3 runs to 11 residues. Trimming left V 6 bases short and J 9 bases short, with 12 bases between. The CDR3 loop is CSARLVGEQFF. The CDR3 DNA follows: TGCAGTGCAAGACTAGTCGGTGAGCAGTTCTTC.

The rearrangement joins TRBV25-1 to TRBJ2-7; 7 nucleotides match TRBD1. The CDR3 is 14 amino acids. Germline V lookup: CDR1 MGHDK, CDR2 SYGVNS. V lost 5 bases and J lost 2; bases outside the gene matches: 6. The CDR3 DNA sequence: TGTGCCAGCAGTCCCCACAGGGGCCCCTACGAGCAGTACTTC. Its protein product is CASSPHRGPYEQYF.

The rearrangement joins TRBV10-1 to TRBJ2-7; 10 nucleotides line up with TRBD2. CDR1 and CDR2 from the germline V gene are WNHNN and SYGVQD (reference sequence). With 8 bases clipped from V and 7 bases from J, the junction kept 8 bases outside the gene matches. The CDR3 runs 13 residues. CDR3 loop: CASGTSVPKEQYF. The CDR3 DNA reads as TGCGCCAGCGGGACTAGCGTTCCTAAAGAGCAGTACTTC.

This chain uses TRBV3-1 (or the pseudogene TRBV3-2) with TRBJ2-3; D gene unclear. The V end lost 1 base, the J end lost 4 bases, and 6 bases lay between the germline ends. Germline CDR1 is LGHDT and CDR2 is YNNKEL (reference sequence). CDR3 length: 13 amino acids. CDR3 DNA sequence: TGTGCCAGCAGCCAAGCGCGGTCAGATACGCAGTATTTT. Translated: CASSQARSDTQYF.

The gene calls are TRBV12-3 or TRBV12-4 and TRBJ1-2; D ambiguous. The ends were cut back, 5 bases at V and 8 bases at J, with 9 bases in the middle. CDR3 length: 11 residues. The CDR3 DNA is TGTGCCAGCAGTCCCGACATCGGCTACACCTTC. This gives the protein CASSPDIGYTF.